This T cell receptor beta chain was found in a study of regulatory T cells in long-lasting Graves disease. This clonotype was counted only a few times. Time point described: persistent/refractory GD, antithyroid drugs over 5 years with positive TRAb. PBMC RNA served as the TCR library source. CDR3-region Arm-PCR and iRepertoire HTBI primers produced the TCR beta libraries. Each CDR3 protein is one row after TCRdb ran MiXCR on the multiplex PCR reads. The table lists 400,000 or so distinct CDR3 sequences, 20% to 25% of them singletons. The sequencing here drew on peripheral blood mononuclear cells (PBMCs), taken when the disease was refractory, from a patient treated with antithyroid drugs. The clonotype originates from a female donor with Graves disease.

As DNA, the CDR3 is TGCAGCGTCGACAGGGTCTATGGCTACACCTTC. Translated: CSVDRVYGYTF. The rearrangement uses TRBV29-1 and TRBJ1-2; 7 bases agree with TRBD1. J was trimmed by 4 bases and V by 6 bases; bases with no gene match: 2. This CDR3 spans 11 amino acids. Germline CDR1 and CDR2: SQVTM and ANQGSEA.